The rows below give T cell receptor beta chains drawn from one sample of a study of blood T cells in healthy people across ages. MiXCR, run by TCRdb on the 5' RACE reads, gives a single entry per CDR3 protein. The sample lists 1.5 million to 2 million distinct CDR3 sequences, 30% to 40% seen once, with about 11% in the top ten. The sequencing input was blood. These receptors originate from a woman under 40 in good health. Each CDR3 is given with its conserved first and last residue. D genes are given only for firm matches. For some rows the clone size is stated as once, few or many, or as a class when expanded; others skip it.

clone size,D gene,V gene,J gene,CDR3 DNA,CDR3 protein
NA,NA,TRBV4-1,TRBJ1-1,TGCGCCAGCAGCCAAGTGAGTCAAGCGAACACTGAAGCTTTCTTT,CASSQVSQANTEAFF
few,TRBD1,TRBV6-6,TRBJ1-5,TGTGCCAGCAGGGGATACGGACAGGGCGTCAATCAGCCCCAGCATTTT,CASRGYGQGVNQPQHF
once,NA,TRBV29-1,TRBJ2-1,TGCAGCGCCGATCCCTCAAGACGGGCGCCGGGAAGGCAGTTCTTC,CSADPSRRAPGRQFF
NA,TRBD1,TRBV10-3,TRBJ1-2,TGTGCCATCAGTGAGGATAACAGGGGTGGCTACACCTTC,CAISEDNRGGYTF
many,TRBD2,TRBV12-3/TRBV12-4,TRBJ2-5,TGTGCCAGCAGTATCGGGACTAGCGGGCGGGTTAAGACCCAGTACTTC,CASSIGTSGRVKTQYF
NA,TRBD1,TRBV18,TRBJ1-1,TGTGCCAGCTCACAAAACTCCGGGACAGGAGATGAAGCTTTCTTT,CASSQNSGTGDEAFF
few,TRBD1,TRBV11-2,TRBJ1-4,TGTGCCAGCAGCTTAGGTTGGACAGGGAAGAACGGAGCTAATGAAAAACTGTTTTTT,CASSLGWTGKNGANEKLFF
NA,TRBD1,TRBV12-3/TRBV12-4,TRBJ1-6,TGTGCCAGCAGTCCGGGACAGGGGATCTCCTATAATTCACCCCTCCACTTT,CASSPGQGISYNSPLHF
NA,TRBD1,TRBV7-9,TRBJ1-2,TGTGCCAGCAGCTTAGGGACAGGGGGCAGGAGCTATGGCTACACCTTC,CASSLGTGGRSYGYTF
few,NA,TRBV9,TRBJ2-3,TGTGCCAGCAGCCTAAGTGGGTCAGGGGGCACAGATACGCAGTATTTT,CASSLSGSGGTDTQYF
NA,TRBD1,TRBV2,TRBJ2-5,TGTGCCAGCTCAGTGCAAGGACAGGGCCAAGAGACCCAGTACTTC,CASSVQGQGQETQYF
many,TRBD2,TRBV10-3,TRBJ2-3,TGTGCCATCTCGGGGCCAGCGGGGGGTCCTAGCACAGATACGCAGTATTTT,CAISGPAGGPSTDTQYF
NA,TRBD1,TRBV7-9,TRBJ1-4,TGTGCCAGCAGCTTAGCGCTAGAAGACAGGGGGACTAATGAAAAACTGTTTTTT,CASSLALEDRGTNEKLFF
few,NA,TRBV4-1,TRBJ2-1,TGCGCCAGCAGCCGGAGGGGGAGGATGGGTGAGCAGTTCTTC,CASSRRGRMGEQFF
NA,NA,TRBV7-2,TRBJ2-3,TGTGCCAGCAGCCTCTCTCCCGCCCTCCAAGATACGCAGTATTTT,CASSLSPALQDTQYF
few,NA,TRBV9,TRBJ1-2,TGTGCCAGCAGCGTAGCCCGAGATGCTAACTATGGCTACACCTTC,CASSVARDANYGYTF
few,TRBD1,TRBV6-1,TRBJ1-4,TGTGCCAGCAGCCCCATAATGGGGACAGGGTTTGTGTATGAAAAACTGTTTTTT,CASSPIMGTGFVYEKLFF
few,TRBD2,TRBV20-1,TRBJ2-1,TGCAGTGCTAGCACACCGGGACTAGCGGGGCTCAATGAGCAGTTCTTC,CSASTPGLAGLNEQFF
NA,NA,TRBV12-3/TRBV12-4,TRBJ2-3,TGTGCCAGCAGTCCAAACCTCTTAGCAGATACGCAGTATTTT,CASSPNLLADTQYF
NA,NA,TRBV4-1,TRBJ1-1,TGCGCCAGCAGCCATAATGACAGATCCGCCACTGAAGCTTTCTTT,CASSHNDRSATEAFF
NA,NA,TRBV7-7,TRBJ2-5,TGTGCCAGCAGCTTAGCCTGGGGCGTAGAGACCCAGTACTTC,CASSLAWGVETQYF
few,NA,TRBV20-1,TRBJ2-1,TGCAGTGCTAGAGATACGGGGGGCTACGATGAGCAGTTCTTC,CSARDTGGYDEQFF
NA,TRBD1,TRBV29-1,TRBJ1-1,TGCAGCGAATCCGTCCCGGACAGGATGAACACTGAAGCTTTCTTT,CSESVPDRMNTEAFF
NA,NA,TRBV4-1,TRBJ2-5,TGCGCCAGCAGCCAAGGGACCACTAAAGAGACCCAGTACTTC,CASSQGTTKETQYF
NA,NA,TRBV27,TRBJ2-1,TGTGCCAGCAGTTCTCCCCTCGCAGGGGTAAGCAATGAGCAGTTCTTC,CASSSPLAGVSNEQFF
few,NA,TRBV7-9,TRBJ2-1,TGTGCCAGCAGCTTAAGTAGATCAGACAATGAGCAGTTCTTC,CASSLSRSDNEQFF
NA,NA,TRBV11-2,TRBJ2-6,TGTGCCAGCAGTGGGGGCGCTGGGGCCAACGTCCTGACTTTC,CASSGGAGANVLTF
few,NA,TRBV7-6,TRBJ2-7,TGTGCCAGCAGCTTGGATACGGGAGAGCAGTACTTC,CASSLDTGEQYF
many,NA,TRBV20-1,TRBJ2-3,TGCAGTGCTAGAGATCCCCGGGGGTATACGCAGTATTTT,CSARDPRGYTQYF
NA,TRBD2,TRBV20-1,TRBJ2-5,TGCAGTGCTAGGGGGAGCGGGGCTGGGACCCAGTACTTC,CSARGSGAGTQYF
NA,TRBD1,TRBV20-1,TRBJ2-5,TGCAGTGCTAGATCACAGGGGGCCGTAAGGGAGACCCAGTACTTC,CSARSQGAVRETQYF
NA,TRBD1,TRBV7-7,TRBJ2-1,TGTGCCAGCAGCTTTACCACTCCCGACAGGGGGGGAGGGAATGAGCAGTTCTTC,CASSFTTPDRGGGNEQFF
NA,NA,TRBV5-5,TRBJ1-1,TGTGCCAGCAGCTTCCAACCAGGTGGTTTAGGCACTGAAGCTTTCTTT,CASSFQPGGLGTEAFF
NA,TRBD2,TRBV12-3/TRBV12-4,TRBJ2-1,TGTGCCAGCAGACCTAGCGGGAGCGCGCCTCGGTTCTTC,CASRPSGSAPRFF
few,NA,TRBV3-1,TRBJ2-1,TGTGCCAGCAGCCAAGGGCGGACGGCCTACAATGAGCAGTTCTTC,CASSQGRTAYNEQFF
NA,TRBD1,TRBV20-1,TRBJ1-6,TGCAGTGCTAGTAAGGGACAGGGCTATAATTCACCCCTCCACTTT,CSASKGQGYNSPLHF
few,NA,TRBV29-1,TRBJ1-2,TGCAGCGTTGAGAGGGCGGCAGAGTATGGCTACACCTTC,CSVERAAEYGYTF
few,TRBD1,TRBV5-1,TRBJ2-7,TGCGCCAGCAGCGATCCGGGGCGCAGGGGGCGAGACGAGCAGTACTTC,CASSDPGRRGRDEQYF
few,TRBD1,TRBV9,TRBJ2-5,TGTGCCAGCAGCGTATATGGACAGGGAGGCCAAGAGACCCAGTACTTC,CASSVYGQGGQETQYF
many,TRBD2,TRBV29-1,TRBJ2-5,TGCAGCGTTCGAACGGGGGGAGAATCGTGGCAGTACTTC,CSVRTGGESWQYF
many,TRBD1,TRBV27,TRBJ2-1,TGTGCCAGCAGCCGGGACAGCTCCTACAATGAGCAGTTCTTC,CASSRDSSYNEQFF
NA,NA,TRBV3-1,TRBJ1-2,TGTGCCAGCAGCCAAGAATCGGCTCTTCGGGGGCCTCCGGATGGCTACACCTTC,CASSQESALRGPPDGYTF
NA,TRBD1,TRBV9,TRBJ2-5,TGTGCCAGCAGCATTGACAGGGGTAGGAGTGTCGAGACCCAGTACTTC,CASSIDRGRSVETQYF
NA,NA,TRBV20-1,TRBJ1-3,TGCAGTGCCTCTGGAAACACCATATATTTT,CSASGNTIYF
few,NA,TRBV13,TRBJ2-6,TGTGCCAGCAGCCCACGAGGAGTTGAGGTCGCCGGGGCCAACGTCCTGACTTTC,CASSPRGVEVAGANVLTF
once,TRBD2,TRBV3-1,TRBJ2-1,TGTGCCAGCAGCCAGACCCGATCCGGGACTAGCGAGTACAATGAGCAGTTCTTC,CASSQTRSGTSEYNEQFF
NA,TRBD2,TRBV7-9,TRBJ2-1,TGCGCCAGCAGCTGGGGGACTAGCCAAAATGAGCAGTTCTTC,CASSWGTSQNEQFF
few,NA,TRBV20-1,TRBJ2-3,TGCAGTGCTAGAGTCTACCGACGCACAGATACGCAGTATTTT,CSARVYRRTDTQYF
NA,NA,TRBV5-1,TRBJ2-6,TGCGCCAGCAGCTTGGTGACAACTGAGGCCAACGTCCTGACTTTC,CASSLVTTEANVLTF
NA,NA,TRBV7-9,TRBJ1-4,TGTGCCAGCAGTAGAGGGTCGGGCCGTGAAAAACTGTTTTTT,CASSRGSGREKLFF
few,NA,TRBV20-1,TRBJ1-1,TGCAGTGCTAGGGGCCGGGAGACACCCGTGGACACTGAAGCTTTCTTT,CSARGRETPVDTEAFF
few,NA,TRBV20-1,TRBJ1-1,TGCAGTGCTAGCCACGGGAGGAACACTGAAGCTTTCTTT,CSASHGRNTEAFF
NA,TRBD1,TRBV7-9,TRBJ2-7,TGTGCCAGCAGCTTGGGTGAAACAGGGGGCTTTTACGAGCAGTACTTC,CASSLGETGGFYEQYF